Below are 9 T cell receptor beta chains sequenced from a single sample in a study of shared clonotypes between healthy human individuals (dated by TCRdb to 2018 to 2021). The method was the immunoSEQ multiplex PCR assay. The table comes from immuneACCESS by way of TCRdb, which keeps in-frame sequences with V and J called. Part of the clones is missing from these tables; in studies checked, under half for an unresolved V gene and the rest for unknown reasons. Present in this sample are around 2.5 million clones, roughly 93% of which were seen just once. The ten largest clones take up 0.36% of the sample. What was sequenced was naive CD4+ T cells from PBMCs. The cell subset or site label, as the study defines it: CD45RA+ positively selected. Every receptor here comes from a man younger than 35 in good health. Some clones in this sample may be carry-over from other donors' samples.

J is TRBJ1-1 and V is TRBV6-1; no clear D gene. CDR1 is MNHNS, CDR2 SASEGT, per germline. The CDR3 runs to 13 residues. Deletions cut 4 bases from V and 10 bases from J, with 16 bases between. CDR3 bases: TGTGCCAGCAGTGGATACCTTTTAGGAGGAGCTTTCTTT. This codes for CASSGYLLGGAFF.

J is TRBJ1-1 and V is TRBV5-1, with 9 positions matching TRBD1. In germline, CDR1 is SGHRS, CDR2 YFSETQ. CDR3 length equals 13 residues. J lost 6 bases, V lost 8 bases, and 8 bases had no gene match. CDR3 loop: CASAGQGLPEAFF. Written as DNA, the CDR3 is TGCGCCAGTGCGGGACAGGGTTTGCCTGAAGCTTTCTTT.

The chain uses TRBV9 and TRBJ2-5, with 7 bases lining up with TRBD2. Germline CDR1 reads SGDLS; CDR2 reads YYNGEE. Unmatched junction bases numbered 9, after V lost 3 bases and J lost 4 bases. The CDR3 consists of 15 residues. The DNA of the CDR3 is TGTGCCAGCAGCGAGACTAGCAACTCGGTAGAGACCCAGTACTTC. Translating gives CASSETSNSVETQYF.

A note on this clone: Additional DNA sequences in this sample encode the identical CDR3. The chain uses TRBV5-4 and TRBJ2-7; the match to TRBD2 covers 12 bases. The CDR3 length is 16 residues. Germline CDR1 reads SGHNT; CDR2 reads YYREEE (reference sequence). Trimming took 2 bases from V and 1 from J; bases not matched to a gene: 4. CDR3 DNA sequence: TGTGCCAGCAGCTTAGGACTAGCGGGACTTTCCTACGAGCAGTACTTC. Protein product: CASSLGLAGLSYEQYF.

This clone has a single count. This rearrangement joins TRBV30 to TRBJ1-2; 11 nucleotides align to TRBD1. The CDR3 is 14 residues long. V was pared by 8 bases and J by 7 bases, with 12 bases of the junction left unmatched. From germline, CDR1 is GTSNPN and CDR2 SVGIG (reference sequence). DNA for the CDR3: TGTGCCGTAAGCCCGGACAGGGGGCCCTCTGGCTACACCTTC. Protein: CAVSPDRGPSGYTF.

V gene TRBV28 combines with J gene TRBJ2-1, with 8 positions matching TRBD2. Germline V gene lookup returns CDR1 MDHEN and CDR2 SYDVKM. The CDR3 covers 16 residues. Trimming at V came to 2 bases and at J to 5 bases, leaving 8 bases not matched to a gene. In nucleotides, the CDR3 is TGTGCCAGCAGTTTAGGGAGCGGGAGCCACAACAATGAGCAGTTCTTC. Translation: CASSLGSGSHNNEQFF.

The rearrangement uses TRBV5-1 and TRBJ1-1; D not resolved. Germline CDR1 reads SGHRS; CDR2 reads YFSETQ. The CDR3 loop spans 13 amino acids. Trimming removed 1 base at V and 5 bases at J, with 9 bases between. The CDR3 sequence: CASSLPPRTEAFF. As DNA, the CDR3 is TGCGCCAGCAGCTTGCCCCCGAGGACTGAAGCTTTCTTT.

The J gene is TRBJ2-7, the V gene TRBV5-1; D is tentatively TRBD1 or TRBD2 (5 bases each). Trimming shortened V by 4 bases and J by 1 base, and 21 bases separated the two germline ends. Germline CDR1 and CDR2: SGHRS and YFSETQ. This CDR3 region has 17 residues. As DNA, the CDR3 is TGCGCCAGCAGCGCCTCCGTAGCTGGGACCCTGTCCTACGAGCAGTACTTC. Translation gives CASSASVAGTLSYEQYF.

The chain couples TRBV18 to TRBJ2-7; maybe TRBD2 (6 bases). The CDR3 consists of 13 residues. Germline lookup yields CDR1 KGHSH and CDR2 LQKENI. The V and J ends lost 5 bases and 5 bases respectively, with 13 bases between them. The CDR3 region is CASSDGGADEQYF. The CDR3, as DNA: TGTGCCAGCTCAGACGGAGGGGCGGACGAGCAGTACTTC. The entire variable domain, with the rest obtained from reference TRBV18 and TRBJ2-7, is as follows: NAGVMQNPRHLVRRRGQEARLRCSPMKGHSHVYWYRQLPEEGLKFMVYLQKENIIDESGMPKERFSAEFPKEGPSILRIQQVVRGDSAAYFCASSDGGADEQYFGPGTRLTVT.